This entry lists 18 T cell receptor beta chains sequenced from one sample in a study of cytomegalovirus exposure and HLA in healthy donors. PCR was performed using 60 Vbeta and 13 Jbeta primers. The repertoire was sequenced with immunoSEQ multiplex PCR; TCRdb's copy has only in-frame clones and lacks some. The sample shows over 130,000 clones, approximately 80% of them seen only once. Sequencing input: PBMCs. All receptors derive from a man aged 50-59 years in good health and CMV-seronegative.

This clone was found once. The CDR3 here is CASSQDKRPNYNEQFF. CDR3 coding DNA: TGCGCCAGCAGCCAAGATAAGAGGCCTAACTACAATGAGCAGTTCTTC. The V gene is TRBV4-1, the J gene TRBJ2-1, with D unresolved. V lost 0 bases, J lost 3 bases, and 12 bases lay in between. In germline, CDR1 is MGHRA, CDR2 YSYEKL. There are 16 residues in the CDR3.

The genes are TRBV29-1 and TRBJ2-2; D remains ambiguous. V was clipped by 0 bases and J by 7 bases, with 9 bases between them. The CDR3 is 13 amino acids. Germline V gene sequence: CDR1 SQVTM, CDR2 ANQGSEA. CDR3 in DNA: TGCAGCGTTGAAGAGAGCCTTGGCGGGGAGCTGTTTTTT. This gives the protein CSVEESLGGELFF.

V and J are TRBV28 and TRBJ2-7, with TRBD1 matching 11 bases. This CDR3 contains 17 residues. V was clipped by 5 bases and J by 4 bases; unmatched bases: 13. Germline V gene data show CDR1 as MDHEN and CDR2 as SYDVKM. The CDR3 sequence: CASSTRWGQGDLYEQYF. The CDR3 DNA follows: TGTGCCAGCAGTACCCGCTGGGGACAGGGGGATTTGTACGAGCAGTACTTC. Full variable domain (missing parts from reference TRBV28 and TRBJ2-7): DVKVTQSSRYLVKRTGEKVFLECVQDMDHENMFWYRQDPGLGLRLIYFSYDVKMKEKGDIPEGYSVSREKKERFSLILESASTNQTSMYLCASSTRWGQGDLYEQYFGPGTRLTVT.

The gene calls are TRBV5-5 and TRBJ1-1; D remains ambiguous. This CDR3 is 16 amino acids long. Germline-derived CDR1 and CDR2 are SGHKS and YYEKEE (reference sequence). V lost 0 bases and J lost 2, with 14 bases in between. For the CDR3, the DNA is TGTGCCAGCAGCTTGGGTTCGGGAAGCATCAACACTGAAGCTTTCTTT. Amino acid sequence: CASSLGSGSINTEAFF.

A word on this clone: Other nucleotide sequences in the sample specify the same CDR3. J is TRBJ1-5 and V is TRBV4-1, with TRBD1 identical over 9 bases. The V gene's germline CDR1 is MGHRA and CDR2 YSYEKL. V dropped 6 bases and J dropped 7; count of bases not matched to a gene: 4. This CDR3 region has 13 residues. Here the CDR3 reads CASRQGAGQPQHF. In DNA, the CDR3 is TGCGCCAGCAGACAGGGGGCTGGGCAGCCCCAGCATTTT.

The V call is TRBV19, the J call TRBJ1-5; D possibly corresponds to TRBD1 (6 bases). V lost 0 bases, J lost 3 bases, and 15 bases lay in between. Per germline, CDR1 LNHDA and CDR2 SQIVND (reference sequence). The CDR3 is 17 amino acids. The CDR3 is CASSIDLSGTYNQPQHF. The DNA for the CDR3 is TGTGCCAGTAGTATAGATCTATCCGGGACATACAATCAGCCCCAGCATTTT.

This sequence joins TRBV29-1 and TRBJ2-3; 13 bases are shared with TRBD2. In germline, CDR1 is SQVTM, CDR2 ANQGSEA. Losses at the gene ends were 5 bases for V and 1 base for J; bases not matched to a gene: 3. This CDR3 has 15 amino acids. The chain's CDR3 is CSVIGTSGGTDTQYF. CDR3 in DNA: TGCAGCGTTATAGGGACTAGCGGGGGCACAGATACGCAGTATTTT.

This clone was found a few times. The chain links TRBV4-1 to TRBJ1-2, with 9 bases fitting TRBD1. The ends lost 1 base at V and 6 bases at J; junction bases unmatched: 9. Germline-derived CDR1 and CDR2 are MGHRA and YSYEKL. The CDR3 has 16 residues. DNA for the CDR3: TGCGCCAGCAGCCAAGGTACAGGGGGCTCTTTCGATGGCTACACCTTC. Protein: CASSQGTGGSFDGYTF.

The J gene is TRBJ1-1, the V gene TRBV11-2, with 8 bases identical to TRBD1. The V gene end was trimmed by 7 bases and the J gene end by 3 bases; junction bases not matched to a gene: 16. Germline V gene data show CDR1 as SGHAT and CDR2 as FQNNGV. The CDR3 consists of 17 residues. CDR3 DNA sequence: TGTGCCAGCACCAGCGGAACAGGACAGGGAGGCGACACTGAAGCTTTCTTT. This translates into CASTSGTGQGGDTEAFF. Complete variable domain (other parts from reference TRBV11-2 and TRBJ1-1): EAGVAQSPRYKIIEKRQSVAFWCNPISGHATLYWYQQILGQGPKLLIQFQNNGVVDDSQLPKDRFSAERLKGVDSTLKIQPAKLEDSAVYLCASTSGTGQGGDTEAFFGQGTRLTVV.

The rearrangement links TRBV2 to TRBJ1-1, with D unresolved. The germline gives CDR1 SNHLY, CDR2 FYNNEI. The CDR3 covers 14 residues. The germline V and J ends were trimmed by 4 bases and 3 bases, with 12 bases remaining between them. Here the CDR3 reads CASSVDFRDTEAFF. DNA of the CDR3: TGTGCCAGCAGTGTGGACTTTCGGGACACTGAAGCTTTCTTT.

V and J are TRBV10-1 and TRBJ2-2, with D perhaps matching TRBD2 (5 bases). Trimming cost V 2 bases and J 0 bases, with 7 bases left between them. Germline values: CDR1 WNHNN, CDR2 SYGVQD (reference sequence). There are 15 residues in the CDR3. This chain's CDR3 is CASSEVDSNTGELFF. The CDR3 DNA is TGCGCCAGCAGTGAGGTGGACTCGAACACCGGGGAGCTGTTTTTT.

The gene calls are TRBV2 and TRBJ1-5; 8 nucleotides agree with TRBD1. V lost 5 bases to trimming and J lost 6 bases; unmatched junction nucleotides: 9. Germline lookup yields CDR1 SNHLY and CDR2 FYNNEI. The CDR3 extends over 15 amino acids. CDR3 amino acids: CASSKDGQGSQPQHF. CDR3 coding DNA: TGTGCCAGCAGTAAAGATGGACAGGGTAGTCAGCCCCAGCATTTT.

Here the CDR3 DNA reads TGTGCCAGCAGCGTAGCCCCCCTAGCCGGGGTCACAGATACGCAGTATTTT. Its translation: CASSVAPLAGVTDTQYF. The rearrangement joins TRBV4-2 to TRBJ2-3, with a possible D match to TRBD2 (5 bases). V lost 5 bases and J 2 bases, leaving 20 bases between the germline ends. The CDR3 runs to 17 residues. Germline CDR1 is LGHNA and CDR2 is YNFKEQ.

This chain links TRBV5-6 with TRBJ2-4; no clear D gene. Trimming removed 1 base at V and 10 bases at J, with 6 bases between. The V gene's germline CDR1 is SGHDT and CDR2 YYEEEE. This CDR3 region has 11 residues. The CDR3 loop reads CASSLRGIQYF. In DNA, the CDR3 is TGTGCCAGCAGCTTGAGAGGAATTCAGTACTTC.

This clone has just a few counts. The chain carries TRBV7-9 and TRBJ2-7; TRBD2 is a possible D gene (7 bases). With 4 bases removed from V and 7 bases from J, the gap between germline ends came to 14 bases. Germline V gene data show CDR1 as SEHNR and CDR2 as FQNEAQ (reference sequence). The CDR3 sequence is 13 residues long. The CDR3 is CASSSGGPGEQYF. In DNA, the CDR3 is TGTGCCAGCAGCTCCGGGGGGCCCGGTGAGCAGTACTTC. Based on the CDR3 plus reference TRBV7-9 and TRBJ2-7, the full variable domain is DTGVSQNPRHKITKRGQNVTFRCDPISEHNRLYWYRQTLGQGPEFLTYFQNEAQLEKSRLLSDRFSAERPKGSFSTLEIQRTEQGDSAMYLCASSSGGPGEQYFGPGTRLTVT.

The chain recombines TRBV7-9 with TRBJ2-7; 10 nucleotides match TRBD1. Losses at the gene ends were 8 bases for V and 2 bases for J; bases not matched to a gene: 6. The CDR3 runs 14 residues. Germline V gene data show CDR1 as SEHNR and CDR2 as FQNEAQ (reference sequence). This CDR3 reads CASSRDRGTYEQYF. CDR3 nucleotide sequence: TGTGCCAGCTCGCGGGACAGGGGAACCTACGAGCAGTACTTC. The full variable domain, rest sourced from reference TRBV7-9 and TRBJ2-7, is DTGVSQNPRHKITKRGQNVTFRCDPISEHNRLYWYRQTLGQGPEFLTYFQNEAQLEKSRLLSDRFSAERPKGSFSTLEIQRTEQGDSAMYLCASSRDRGTYEQYFGPGTRLTVT.

The rearrangement uses TRBV19 and TRBJ2-7, with D possibly TRBD1 on 6 matching bases. Per germline, CDR1 LNHDA and CDR2 SQIVND (reference sequence). CDR3 length: 13 residues. Trimming cost V 2 bases and J 9 bases, with 14 bases left between them. The CDR3 DNA follows: TGTGCCAGTAGTATAACAGGGTCGGCCTCGCAGTACTTC. This sequence encodes CASSITGSASQYF.

The rearrangement links TRBV2 to TRBJ1-3, with unresolved D. Per the germline V gene, CDR1 is SNHLY and CDR2 is FYNNEI. The CDR3 totals 18 residues. The V end was cut by 4 bases, the J end by 0 bases, with 19 bases between. In DNA, the CDR3 is TGTGCCAGCAGTGTCTCGCGTCTTGGGGAGATCTCTGGAAACACCATATATTTT. It is translated as CASSVSRLGEISGNTIYF.